These 22 T cell receptor beta chains share one sample of origin, sequenced in a study of blood T cell repertoires in COVID-19. The protocol was immunoSEQ multiplex PCR, while the TCRdb copy is restricted to in-frame clones and leaves out a portion. The data contain fewer than 25,000 clones, approximately 91% of them singletons. Material: peripheral blood. The receptors were gathered from a man aged 65-85 years with COVID-19, enrolled during active disease.

V gene TRBV19 combines with J gene TRBJ1-1; a possible D gene is TRBD1 (6 bases). Germline lookup yields CDR1 LNHDA and CDR2 SQIVND (reference sequence). CDR3 length equals 22 residues. Trimming left V 2 bases short and J 3 bases short, with 34 bases between. The CDR3 sequence is CASSIPLRWNREKIKGDTEAFF. The CDR3 bases are TGTGCCAGTAGTATACCCCTCCGATGGAACAGGGAGAAAATCAAGGGGGACACTGAAGCTTTCTTT.

The rearrangement uses TRBV11-2 and TRBJ1-6, with D maybe TRBD1 (6 bases). This CDR3 is built from 15 residues. V was cut by 2 bases and J by 3 bases, with 8 bases left in between. Per germline, CDR1 SGHAT and CDR2 FQNNGV. Written as DNA, the CDR3 is TGTGCCAGCAGCTTAACGGACAGCTATAATTCACCCCTCCACTTT. It yields the protein CASSLTDSYNSPLHF.

This clone occurred a few times. The V gene is TRBV2, the J gene TRBJ1-2, with 7 bases fitting TRBD1. Germline V gene data show CDR1 as SNHLY and CDR2 as FYNNEI. Trimming took 3 bases from V and 7 from J; bases not matched to a gene: 2. The CDR3 totals 12 residues. CDR3 nucleotides: TGTGCCAGCAGTGACACAGGGGTTGGCTACACCTTC. Translated, it gives CASSDTGVGYTF. The entire variable domain, with the rest obtained from reference TRBV2 and TRBJ1-2, is as follows: EPEVTQTPSHQVTQMGQEVILRCVPISNHLYFYWYRQILGQKVEFLVSFYNNEISEKSEIFDDQFSVERPDGSNFTLKIRSTKLEDSAMYFCASSDTGVGYTFGSGTRLTVV.

The rearrangement uses TRBV7-9 and TRBJ1-1; possible D gene TRBD1, 5 bases. This CDR3 contains 15 residues. Germline CDR1 SEHNR, CDR2 FQNEAQ (reference sequence). V lost 2 bases to trimming and J lost 0 bases, with 10 bases between them. The CDR3 DNA is TGTGCCAGCAGCTTAAGGGGTATCATGAACACTGAAGCTTTCTTT. The encoded protein is CASSLRGIMNTEAFF.

V usage is TRBV6-4 and J usage is TRBJ2-1; 10 bases line up with TRBD2. V gave up 6 bases and J gave up 5 bases; unmatched junction bases: 7. The CDR3 covers 15 residues. Germline CDR1 reads MRHNA; CDR2 reads SNTAGT. CDR3 in amino acids: CASRIAGGGNNEQFF. The CDR3 DNA is TGTGCCAGCAGGATAGCGGGAGGAGGGAACAATGAGCAGTTCTTC.

This sequence joins TRBV30 and TRBJ1-4; D not resolved. The CDR3 consists of 14 residues. Germline V gene sequence: CDR1 GTSNPN, CDR2 SVGIG (reference sequence). V lost 1 base and J 11 bases, leaving 17 bases between the germline ends. Here the CDR3 DNA reads TGTGCCTGGAGTGAAACGTTCCGGAAGGAGAAACTGTTTTTT. Translated: CAWSETFRKEKLFF.

V is TRBV10-3 and J is TRBJ2-7; D remains unclear. V was trimmed by 0 bases and J by 1 base, leaving 10 bases between them. Looked up from germline, CDR1 is ENHRY and CDR2 is SYGVKD. The CDR3 extends over 15 amino acids. CDR3 in amino acids: CAISESTTLSYEQYF. CDR3 DNA: TGTGCCATCAGTGAGTCAACTACTCTTTCCTACGAGCAGTACTTC.

The chain combines TRBV11-3 with TRBJ2-3; a possible D gene is TRBD1 (6 bases). Germline V gene sequence: CDR1 SGHNT, CDR2 YENEEA. CDR3 size: 15 residues. V was trimmed by 6 bases and J by 1 base, leaving 14 bases between them. CDR3 loop: CASSRSGTRTDTQYF. DNA of the CDR3: TGTGCCAGCAGTCGTAGTGGGACACGCACAGATACGCAGTATTTT.

The table lists this clone with a count of one. The chain links TRBV19 to TRBJ1-5, with D perhaps TRBD1 (6 bases). The germline V gene has CDR1 LNHDA and CDR2 SQIVND (reference sequence). This CDR3 has 15 residues. V dropped 5 bases and J dropped 6 bases, with 17 bases sitting between them. CDR3 nucleotides: TGTGCCAGTAGTGCCACAGGGAGTTTCGGTCAGCCCCAGCATTTT. It yields the protein CASSATGSFGQPQHF.

The rearrangement joins TRBV6-6 to TRBJ2-7; no definite D call. The V and J ends lost 2 bases and 3 bases respectively, with 5 bases between them. CDR1 and CDR2 from the germline V gene are MNHNY and SVGAGI (reference sequence). CDR3 length equals 12 residues. In DNA form, the CDR3 reads TGTGCCAGCAGTTACACTGACTACGAGCAGTACTTC. Protein: CASSYTDYEQYF.

V and J are TRBV5-1 and TRBJ1-3; D not certain. Trimming removed 0 bases at V and 3 bases at J, with 7 bases between. The CDR3 has 14 amino acids. Germline V gives CDR1 SGHRS, CDR2 YFSETQ. CDR3 sequence (DNA): TGCGCCAGCAGCTTGGGAGGATTTGGAAACACCATATATTTT. It yields the protein CASSLGGFGNTIYF.

The V call is TRBV18, the J call TRBJ1-4; no definite D call. The CDR3 covers 14 residues. From germline, CDR1 is KGHSH and CDR2 LQKENI. The V end lost 6 bases, the J end lost 0 bases, and 8 bases lay between the germline ends. CDR3 coding DNA: TGTGCCAGCTCTTCCGGGGCAACTAATGAAAAACTGTTTTTT. Translating gives CASSSGATNEKLFF.

The chain carries TRBV12-3 or TRBV12-4 and TRBJ2-1; the D gene is possibly TRBD1 (6 bases). With 8 bases removed from V and 5 bases from J, the gap between germline ends came to 13 bases. This CDR3 contains 13 residues. The CDR3 DNA reads TGTGCCAGCCGACTCCGGGACAACAATGAGCAGTTCTTC. It specifies CASRLRDNNEQFF.

The chain recombines TRBV19 with TRBJ2-1, with TRBD2 matching over 7 bases. The V segment lost 8 bases and the J segment 0 bases; nucleotides outside the gene matches: 4. The CDR3 consists of 14 residues. The germline V gene has CDR1 LNHDA and CDR2 SQIVND (reference sequence). CDR3 in DNA: TGTGCCAGTGCATGGGGGGGCTCCTACAATGAGCAGTTCTTC. Translation: CASAWGGSYNEQFF. Combining the CDR3 with reference TRBV19 and TRBJ2-1 gives the whole variable domain DGGITQSPKYLFRKEGQNVTLSCEQNLNHDAMYWYRQDPGQGLRLIYYSQIVNDFQKGDIAEGYSVSREKKESFPLTVTSAQKNPTAFYLCASAWGGSYNEQFFGPGTRLTVL.

The chain recombines TRBV6-5 with TRBJ2-7; tentatively, D is TRBD1 (5 bases). The CDR3 has 15 residues. The germline V gene has CDR1 MNHEY and CDR2 SVGAGI. V was clipped by 0 bases and J by 0 bases, with 9 bases between them. The DNA of the CDR3 is TGTGCCAGCAGTTACTCTTGGGGCCCCTCCTACGAGCAGTACTTC. Translation: CASSYSWGPSYEQYF.

The chain combines TRBV20-1 with TRBJ2-7, with D tentatively TRBD2 (5 bases). With 3 bases removed from V and 5 bases from J, the gap between germline ends came to 17 bases. Germline CDR1 and CDR2: DFQATT and SNEGSKA (reference sequence). This CDR3 is 14 amino acids long. The CDR3 DNA reads as TGCAGTGCTAGTCCGGGATCAGCGGTCAACGAGCAGTACTTC. Protein: CSASPGSAVNEQYF.

This sequence joins TRBV12-5 and TRBJ2-1; 8 nucleotides align to TRBD2. Germline V gene data show CDR1 as LGHNT and CDR2 as FRNRAP. J was trimmed by 5 bases and V by 6 bases; bases with no gene match: 9. The CDR3 length is 15 residues. CDR3 in amino acids: CASGTSGSFHNEQFF. DNA for the CDR3: TGTGCTAGTGGCACCAGCGGGAGCTTCCACAATGAGCAGTTCTTC.

The rearrangement joins TRBV30 to TRBJ2-7; D is perhaps TRBD2 (5 bases). With 3 bases removed from V and 4 bases from J, the gap between germline ends came to 10 bases. The CDR3 is made up of 12 amino acids. CDR1 and CDR2 from the germline V gene are GTSNPN and SVGIG (reference sequence). CDR3 sequence: CAWSGGFYEQYF. In DNA, the CDR3 is TGTGCCTGGAGCGGAGGTTTTTACGAGCAGTACTTC.

The chain carries TRBV29-1 and TRBJ2-7; D is perhaps TRBD2 (5 bases). The germline CDR1 and CDR2 sequences are SQVTM and ANQGSEA. The CDR3 extends over 11 amino acids. V lost 7 bases to trimming and J lost 4 bases, with 11 bases between them. CDR3 region: CSAGRGYEQYF. In DNA form, the CDR3 reads TGCAGCGCGGGGAGAGGGTACGAGCAGTACTTC.

The chain's CDR3 is CASSLVASNYGYTF. The CDR3 region has the DNA TGCGCCAGCAGCTTGGTAGCCAGCAACTATGGCTACACCTTC. This chain uses TRBV5-1 with TRBJ1-2; no clear D. V was shortened by 0 bases and J by 2 bases, with 8 bases between the two germline ends. The CDR3 has 14 amino acids. From germline, CDR1 is SGHRS and CDR2 YFSETQ.

This chain uses TRBV19 with TRBJ2-7, with a tentative D call TRBD1 (5 bases). Germline V lookup: CDR1 LNHDA, CDR2 SQIVND (reference sequence). The CDR3 spans 14 residues. V was clipped by 9 bases and J by 3 bases, with 18 bases between them. CDR3: CASSQAVRNYEQYF. CDR3 coding DNA: TGTGCCAGCTCACAGGCCGTAAGAAACTACGAGCAGTACTTC.

The gene calls are TRBV10-1 and TRBJ2-3; 8 positions agree with TRBD2. Germline assignment: CDR1 WNHNN and CDR2 SYGVQD (reference sequence). CDR3 length: 17 residues. V lost 0 bases to trimming and J lost 2 bases; unmatched junction nucleotides: 7. Here the CDR3 DNA reads TGCGCCAGCAGTGAGTCGAAAACTAGCGGAAACACAGATACGCAGTATTTT. Translated: CASSESKTSGNTDTQYF.